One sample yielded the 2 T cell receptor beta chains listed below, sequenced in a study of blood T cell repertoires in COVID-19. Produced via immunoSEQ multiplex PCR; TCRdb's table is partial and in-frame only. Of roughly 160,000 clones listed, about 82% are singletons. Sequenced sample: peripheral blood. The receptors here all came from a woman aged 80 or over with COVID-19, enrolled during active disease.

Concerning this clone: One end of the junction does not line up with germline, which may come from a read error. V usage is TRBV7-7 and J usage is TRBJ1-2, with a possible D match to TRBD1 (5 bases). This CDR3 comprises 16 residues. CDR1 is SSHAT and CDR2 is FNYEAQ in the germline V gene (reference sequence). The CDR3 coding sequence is TGTGCTAGCAGCTATAAACTTTACAGGTCCCAGGATGGCTACACCTTC. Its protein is CASSYKLYRSQDGYTF.

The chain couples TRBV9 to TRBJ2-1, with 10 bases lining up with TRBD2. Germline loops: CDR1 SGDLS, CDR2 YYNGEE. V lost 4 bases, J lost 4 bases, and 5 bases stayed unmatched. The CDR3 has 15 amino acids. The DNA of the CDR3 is TGTGCCAGCAGCCAGCGGGGGGGCCCTTACAATGAGCAGTTCTTC. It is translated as CASSQRGGPYNEQFF.